The 14 T cell receptor beta chains below all came from one sample that was sequenced in a study of OX40 agonist ivuxolimab in advanced cancers. Measured with immunoSEQ multiplex PCR; TCRdb has only the in-frame clones, and not every one. The sample holds around 69,000 clones, 65% to 90% seen once. This material consisted of CD4+ or CD8+ T cells sorted from blood, taken in a trial of the OX40 agonist ivuxolimab. All receptors derive from an adult with an advanced solid tumor such as melanoma, head and neck, liver or kidney cancer.

The chain recombines TRBV19 with TRBJ2-3; the D gene is possibly TRBD2 (6 bases). V was cut by 10 bases and J by 4 bases, with 12 bases left in between. Per germline, CDR1 LNHDA and CDR2 SQIVND (reference sequence). The CDR3 contains 12 residues. The CDR3 DNA is TGTGCCACCCAAAGCGGGTCAGATACGCAGTATTTT. This gives the protein CATQSGSDTQYF.

The CDR3 protein is CASSVEQGVRQPQHF. The CDR3 DNA follows: TGTGCCAGTAGTGTCGAACAGGGGGTGCGTCAGCCCCAGCATTTT. J is TRBJ1-5 and V is TRBV19, with 8 bases fitting TRBD1. There are 15 residues in the CDR3. Germline assignment: CDR1 LNHDA and CDR2 SQIVND (reference sequence). The V gene end was trimmed by 5 bases and the J gene end by 6 bases; junction bases not matched to a gene: 9.

J is TRBJ1-4 and V is TRBV7-9, with 9 bases identical to TRBD1. CDR3 length: 15 amino acids. V dropped 5 bases and J dropped 5; count of bases not matched to a gene: 6. The germline CDR1 and CDR2 sequences are SEHNR and FQNEAQ (reference sequence). This chain's CDR3 is CASSHAGTGNEKLFF. CDR3 DNA sequence: TGTGCCAGCAGCCATGCCGGGACAGGGAATGAAAAACTGTTTTTT.

As to this clone: This specimen includes other DNA sequences encoding the same CDR3. This chain joins TRBV9 and TRBJ2-7; 10 positions match TRBD2. There are 15 residues in the CDR3. After removal of 0 bases from V and 2 bases from J, the junction contained 2 bases not matched to a gene. CDR1 and CDR2 (germline): SGDLS, YYNGEE. The CDR3 here is CASSVGLAGAYEQYF. CDR3 sequence (DNA): TGTGCCAGCAGCGTAGGGCTAGCGGGGGCCTACGAGCAGTACTTC.

This clone was recorded only once. The chain links TRBV18 to TRBJ1-2, with D perhaps TRBD1 (5 bases). Looked up from germline, CDR1 is KGHSH and CDR2 is LQKENI. V lost 8 bases and J 4 bases, leaving 20 bases between the germline ends. CDR3 length: 15 residues. The CDR3: CASLYLEGSTYGYTF. CDR3 coding DNA: TGTGCCAGCCTATACCTGGAGGGGTCTACCTATGGCTACACCTTC.

J is TRBJ2-2 and V is TRBV6-4; no clear D gene. Trimming shortened V by 3 bases and J by 1 base, and 6 bases separated the two germline ends. Germline assignment: CDR1 MRHNA and CDR2 SNTAGT. The CDR3 consists of 14 residues. In nucleotides, the CDR3 is TGTGCCAGCAGTGAATCGCGGAACACCGGGGAGCTGTTTTTT. Translating gives CASSESRNTGELFF.

The chain couples TRBV7-8 to TRBJ2-5; D not certain. The ends were cut back, 5 bases at V and 7 bases at J, with 17 bases in the middle. The CDR3 length is 14 residues. Germline CDR1 and CDR2: SGHVS and FQNEAQ. The CDR3 DNA reads as TGTGCCAGCAGCCTGGACCCCCCCCTGGGGACCCAGTACTTC. It is translated as CASSLDPPLGTQYF.

This chain uses TRBV5-1 with TRBJ2-7; D gene uncertain. The germline V and J ends were trimmed by 4 bases and 2 bases, with 10 bases remaining between them. Per germline, CDR1 SGHRS and CDR2 YFSETQ. This CDR3 region has 13 residues. Here the CDR3 reads CASSPTRTYEQYF. In nucleotides, the CDR3 is TGCGCCAGCAGCCCGACAAGAACCTACGAGCAGTACTTC.

The CDR3 nucleotides are TGTGCCAGCAGCTCTCGACTAGCTTTCACAGATACGCAGTATTTT. It specifies CASSSRLAFTDTQYF. This chain uses TRBV7-6 with TRBJ2-3, with 7 bases aligning to TRBD2. Per the germline V gene, CDR1 is SGHVS and CDR2 is FNYEAQ. Losses at the gene ends were 4 bases for V and 2 bases for J; bases not matched to a gene: 6. CDR3 length equals 15 residues. Full variable domain (missing parts from reference TRBV7-6 and TRBJ2-3): GAGVSQSPRYKVTKRGQDVALRCDPISGHVSLYWYRQALGQGPEFLTYFNYEAQQDKSGLPNDRFSAERPEGSISTLTIQRTEQRDSAMYRCASSSRLAFTDTQYFGPGTRLTVL.

V gene TRBV5-1 combines with J gene TRBJ2-7, with 11 positions matching TRBD2. The CDR3 runs 16 residues. CDR1 and CDR2 from the germline V gene are SGHRS and YFSETQ. V dropped 5 bases and J dropped 0; count of bases not matched to a gene: 7. CDR3: CASRPRLAGSSYEQYF. The CDR3 DNA reads TGCGCCAGCAGGCCGAGACTAGCGGGGAGCTCCTACGAGCAGTACTTC.

This clone came up once. The chain carries TRBV2 and TRBJ1-4; 7 positions match TRBD1. The germline V gene encodes CDR1 SNHLY and CDR2 FYNNEI. The V segment lost 6 bases and the J segment 8 bases; nucleotides outside the gene matches: 9. CDR3 length equals 14 residues. The DNA for the CDR3 is TGTGCCAGCAGCATACAGGGGATAGGGGAAAAACTGTTTTTT. This codes for CASSIQGIGEKLFF.

This chain connects TRBV2 to TRBJ2-7; D gene unclear. The CDR3 extends over 14 amino acids. Germline V gene sequence: CDR1 SNHLY, CDR2 FYNNEI. The germline V and J ends were trimmed by 3 bases and 7 bases, with 16 bases remaining between them. For the CDR3, the DNA is TGTGCCAGCAGTGACAAGACACCTATGGGGGAGCAGTACTTC. Translating it yields CASSDKTPMGEQYF.

This clone has more than one count but fewer than ten. The chain uses TRBV2 and TRBJ1-1, with no clear D. V was pared by 1 base and J by 3 bases, with 6 bases between. CDR3 size: 13 residues. Per the germline V gene, CDR1 is SNHLY and CDR2 is FYNNEI. The CDR3 DNA sequence: TGTGCCAGCAGTGAAGAGGGAGACACTGAAGCTTTCTTT. Translated, it gives CASSEEGDTEAFF.

This chain links TRBV7-9 with TRBJ2-7, with TRBD2 matching 7 bases. This CDR3 region has 16 residues. The germline V gene has CDR1 SEHNR and CDR2 FQNEAQ (reference sequence). J was trimmed by 0 bases and V by 3 bases; bases with no gene match: 8. The CDR3 here is CASSFEAGSFSYEQYF. CDR3 nucleotide sequence: TGTGCCAGCAGCTTCGAAGCGGGGTCCTTCTCCTACGAGCAGTACTTC.